Presented here are 5 T cell receptor beta chains from one specimen sequenced in a study of T cell responses to AZD1222 COVID-19 vaccine. Measured with immunoSEQ multiplex PCR; TCRdb has only the in-frame clones, and not every one. Altogether roughly 100,000 clones are present, roughly 87% being singletons, with the ten largest covering over 35%. Sequenced material: peripheral blood, taken 28 days after the second AZD1222 dose. Source of these receptors: an adult who received the AZD1222 COVID-19 vaccine.

J is TRBJ2-7 and V is TRBV6-1, with 7 bases identical to TRBD1. Germline values: CDR1 MNHNS, CDR2 SASEGT. V lost 2 bases, J lost 3 bases, and 4 bases stayed unmatched. The CDR3 runs to 14 residues. In DNA, the CDR3 is TGTGCCAGCAGTGAATTTCGGACAGGCTACGAGCAGTACTTC. Encoded protein: CASSEFRTGYEQYF.

The chain uses TRBV4-1 and TRBJ2-2; TRBD1 or TRBD2 may be the D gene (5 bases each). V dropped 4 bases and J dropped 4 bases, with 16 bases sitting between them. This CDR3 is 16 amino acids long. Germline-derived CDR1 and CDR2 are MGHRA and YSYEKL. CDR3: CASSRIVVGTTGELFF. In nucleotides, the CDR3 is TGCGCCAGCAGCCGGATCGTGGTAGGGACCACCGGGGAGCTGTTTTTT.

CDR3 coding DNA: TGTGCCAGCAGCTTCCAGGTGATATATAATTCACCCCTCCACTTT. It yields the protein CASSFQVIYNSPLHF. J is TRBJ1-6 and V is TRBV7-2; D not certain. The CDR3 is 15 residues long. The germline V gene encodes CDR1 SGHTA and CDR2 FQGNSA. Trimming took off 3 bases at V and 4 bases at J, with 10 bases between the two ends.

V gene TRBV9 combines with J gene TRBJ1-6; D is ambiguous. V was trimmed by 0 bases and J by 9 bases, leaving 13 bases between them. CDR3 length: 15 amino acids. Germline values: CDR1 SGDLS, CDR2 YYNGEE. DNA of the CDR3: TGTGCCAGCAGCGTAGACGCAGCAACGATTTCACCCCTCCACTTT. It is translated as CASSVDAATISPLHF.

The V gene is TRBV24-1, the J gene TRBJ1-4; no clear D gene. The V gene lost 0 bases and the J gene lost 0 bases, with 4 bases spanning the gap. Germline CDR1 and CDR2: KGHDR and SFDVKD. The CDR3 is made up of 15 amino acids. CDR3 protein: CATSDLVATNEKLFF. The CDR3 bases are TGTGCCACCAGTGATTTGGTTGCAACTAATGAAAAACTGTTTTTT.